This T cell receptor (beta chain) was identified during a study of tumor-infiltrating lymphocytes in primary liver carcinoma. In the study overall: Donors had hepatocellular carcinoma or combined HCC and intrahepatic cholangiocarcinoma.

A constant-region primer primed TCR beta cDNA synthesis from 400 to 600 ng of total RNA. Three nested multiplex PCR rounds of slightly modified ARM-PCR generated TCR beta libraries. TCRdb independently ran MiXCR on the multiplex PCR reads; one entry per CDR3 protein. Of about 22,000 distinct CDR3 sequences listed, 75% to 85% were seen once; the top ten hold 35% to 45%. About this clonotype itself: Antigen specificity is unknown.

It was from roughly 20-30 mg of unsorted bulk tissue that RNA and DNA were co-extracted. Through surgical resection, the patients' primary liver carcinoma was treated. General study results and limits: With p = 0.039, the top-250-clone fraction in tumors significantly exceeded that in blood.

This TCR derives from a woman aged 25 to 39 with primary liver carcinoma and hepatitis B virus infection. The sequenced sample was liver tumor tissue from sampling region 2. Subset specified: tumor region T2, inferior pole.

The CDR3 nucleotides read TGTGCCAGTCCGCGGACAGGGTTCACCGGGGAGCTGTTTTTT. Amino acids: CASPRTGFTGELFF. The gene calls are TRBV6-5 and TRBJ2-2; 8 nucleotides agree with TRBD1. Unmatched junction bases numbered 7, after V lost 9 bases and J lost 4 bases. This CDR3 spans 14 amino acids. Germline V gene lookup returns CDR1 MNHEY and CDR2 SVGAGI.